The 17 T cell receptor beta chains in this list originate from one sample, sequenced in a study of early T cells in non-severe SARS-CoV-2 infection. MiXCR, run by TCRdb on the 5' RACE reads, gives a single entry per CDR3 protein. The table has tens of thousands of distinct CDR3 sequences, approximately 10% seen once; the top ten hold less than 5%. Sequenced: whole blood. Every receptor here comes from an adult who was a healthcare worker with PCR-confirmed SARS-CoV-2 infection or an uninfected control (not recorded which).

In its sample, this clonotype was seen many times. V usage is TRBV4-1 and J usage is TRBJ2-7; D may be TRBD2 (5 bases). The V gene lost 8 bases and the J gene lost 4 bases, with 18 bases spanning the gap. CDR1 is MGHRA, CDR2 YSYEKL, per germline. The CDR3 covers 14 residues. The CDR3 region is CASQPGEGEYEQYF. The CDR3 DNA reads as TGCGCCAGCCAACCCGGCGAGGGAGAATACGAGCAGTACTTC.

This rearrangement joins TRBV5-1 to TRBJ2-2, with D unresolved. The CDR3 consists of 16 residues. The V gene lost 0 bases and the J gene lost 5 bases, with 14 bases spanning the gap. CDR1 and CDR2 (germline): SGHRS, YFSETQ. The chain's CDR3 is CASSLAGLLVTGELFF. The DNA of the CDR3 is TGCGCCAGCAGCTTGGCTGGCCTTCTGGTTACCGGGGAGCTGTTTTTT.

This clonotype was detected only a few times. V is TRBV21-1 and J is TRBJ2-7; TRBD1 reflects the table's D call only, with no check against the DNA. TRBV21-1 counts as a pseudogene. This CDR3 is 15 amino acids long. The CDR3 coding sequence is TGTGCCAGCAGCAAAGAGCCGGCGCGCTCCTACGAGCAGTACTTC. Protein product: CASSKEPARSYEQYF.

This rearrangement joins TRBV29-1 to TRBJ2-1, with 7 bases that match TRBD2. CDR3 length equals 14 residues. The germline V gene encodes CDR1 SQVTM and CDR2 ANQGSEA. The V segment lost 1 base and the J segment 9 bases; nucleotides outside the gene matches: 9. Written as DNA, the CDR3 is TGCAGCGTTGAAGCGGGACGGGAGGTGACTGAGCAGTTCTTC. Translation: CSVEAGREVTEQFF.

This clonotype was seen repeatedly, ten times or more. The chain links TRBV11-2 to TRBJ2-3; 7 nucleotides align to TRBD2. The ends lost 5 bases at V and 4 bases at J; junction bases unmatched: 6. Germline loops: CDR1 SGHAT, CDR2 FQNNGV. This CDR3 is built from 14 residues. The CDR3, as DNA: TGTGCCAGCAGCATCCGGACTAGGCCAGATACGCAGTATTTT. Residues: CASSIRTRPDTQYF.

The CDR3 DNA reads as TGTGCCAGCAGCACACGGGGGGTAAACATTCAGTACTTC. This translates into CASSTRGVNIQYF. The V call is TRBV7-2, the J call TRBJ2-4; 7 bases are a match to TRBD2. With 5 bases clipped from V and 6 bases from J, the junction kept 4 bases outside the gene matches. The V gene's germline CDR1 is SGHTA and CDR2 FQGNSA. CDR3 size: 13 residues.

This clonotype was found many times. The chain carries TRBV27 and TRBJ2-1; D perhaps matches TRBD1 (5 bases). The CDR3 runs 15 residues. The germline V gene has CDR1 MNHEY and CDR2 SMNVEV (reference sequence). Trimming left V 5 bases short and J 2 bases short, with 13 bases between. This CDR3 is CASSPRTLTYNEQFF. For the CDR3, the DNA is TGTGCCAGCAGTCCGAGGACACTTACCTACAATGAGCAGTTCTTC.

This clonotype was seen ten or more times. The rearrangement joins TRBV5-1 to TRBJ2-5, with TRBD2 matching over 9 bases. J lost 4 bases, V lost 2 bases, and 6 bases had no gene match. Germline lookup yields CDR1 SGHRS and CDR2 YFSETQ. The CDR3 is 15 amino acids. The CDR3 loop is CASSFQRGVGETQYF. The CDR3, as DNA: TGCGCCAGCAGCTTCCAGCGGGGGGTCGGAGAGACCCAGTACTTC.

This clonotype came up a few times. J is TRBJ2-1 and V is TRBV18; D possibly corresponds to TRBD1 (6 bases). The V end lost 5 bases, the J end lost 7 bases, and 9 bases lay between the germline ends. The CDR3 contains 12 residues. The V gene's germline CDR1 is KGHSH and CDR2 LQKENI. CDR3 amino acids: CASSAQGNEQFF. Here the CDR3 DNA reads TGTGCCAGCTCAGCTCAGGGGAATGAGCAGTTCTTC.

This clonotype occurred many times. V and J are TRBV29-1 and TRBJ2-7; 7 bases are a match to TRBD1. CDR1 is SQVTM and CDR2 is ANQGSEA in the germline V gene. After removal of 3 bases from V and 6 bases from J, the junction contained 8 bases not matched to a gene. The CDR3 runs 13 residues. CDR3 nucleotide sequence: TGCAGCGTTGAGTGGCAGGGGGTCAGCGAGCAGTACTTC. It translates to CSVEWQGVSEQYF.

This clonotype was seen ten or more times. The V call is TRBV27, the J call TRBJ2-1; a weak D match, TRBD2 (5 bases). Germline lookup yields CDR1 MNHEY and CDR2 SMNVEV (reference sequence). The CDR3 spans 14 residues. The V and J ends lost 4 bases and 8 bases respectively, with 15 bases between them. Here the CDR3 DNA reads TGTGCCAGCAGTTGGTCCGCAGGAGGCGATGAGCAGTTCTTC. It yields the protein CASSWSAGGDEQFF.

The V gene is TRBV25-1, the J gene TRBJ1-1, with unresolved D. Trimming cost V 6 bases and J 4 bases, with 12 bases left between them. The CDR3 contains 13 residues. The germline gives CDR1 MGHDK, CDR2 SYGVNS. DNA for the CDR3: TGTGCCAGCAGCCCCGGGTATGGCACTGAAGCTTTCTTT. It encodes CASSPGYGTEAFF. The full variable domain, in which reference TRBV25-1 and TRBJ1-1 provide the parts outside the CDR3, is EADIYQTPRYLVIGTGKKITLECSQTMGHDKMYWYQQDPGMELHLIHYSYGVNSTEKGDLSSESTVSRIRTEHFPLTLESARPSHTSQYLCASSPGYGTEAFFGQGTRLTVV.

This clonotype was detected ten times or more. The V gene is TRBV7-2, the J gene TRBJ1-2; 7 nucleotides agree with TRBD1. The CDR3 has 13 residues. Germline CDR1 SGHTA, CDR2 FQGNSA. V lost 5 bases to trimming and J lost 4 bases; unmatched junction nucleotides: 4. The CDR3 DNA follows: TGTGCCAGCAGCCGAGACAGGGTCTATGGCTACACCTTC. Translated: CASSRDRVYGYTF.

This clonotype was detected many times. V gene TRBV12-3 or TRBV12-4 combines with J gene TRBJ2-1; TRBD2 matches 12 bases. The CDR3 is made up of 15 amino acids. V was clipped by 5 bases and J by 9 bases; unmatched bases: 8. The DNA of the CDR3 is TGTGCCAGCAGTATCCTAGCGGGAGGGCCTAGTGAGCAGTTCTTC. Encoded protein: CASSILAGGPSEQFF.

A few counts support this clonotype. This chain uses TRBV5-1 with TRBJ1-1, with D possibly TRBD1 on 5 matching bases. CDR3 length: 15 amino acids. The V end was cut by 4 bases, the J end by 1 base, with 14 bases between. In germline, CDR1 is SGHRS, CDR2 YFSETQ. CDR3 sequence: CASSPTSGANTEAFF. The CDR3 DNA sequence: TGCGCCAGCAGCCCAACGTCCGGGGCGAACACTGAAGCTTTCTTT.

Ten or more counts support this clonotype. The V gene is TRBV30, the J gene TRBJ1-2; D is possibly TRBD1 (5 bases). This CDR3 contains 13 residues. The germline gives CDR1 GTSNPN, CDR2 SVGIG (reference sequence). V lost 8 bases and J lost 1, with 14 bases in between. The CDR3 loop is CARDGGFNYGYTF. CDR3 sequence (DNA): TGTGCCCGGGACGGGGGTTTTAACTATGGCTACACCTTC.

The chain is built from TRBV5-1 and TRBJ2-3, with D hard to call. Germline-derived CDR1 and CDR2 are SGHRS and YFSETQ. Trimming took 2 bases from V and 4 from J, leaving 5 bases between them. This CDR3 contains 12 residues. Here the CDR3 reads CASSFDSDTQYF. The CDR3 DNA is TGCGCCAGCAGCTTCGACTCAGATACGCAGTATTTT.